The rows below give T cell receptor beta chains drawn from one sample of a study of beta chain features in type 1 diabetes. The repertoire was sequenced with immunoSEQ multiplex PCR; TCRdb's copy has only in-frame clones and lacks some. The sample lists 250,000 to 350,000 clones, 8% to 13% occurring once. Sequencing used naive CD4+ T cells from blood. The receptors derive from a woman in her 30s in good health. Both conserved end residues are part of each CDR3. A D gene is named only where the DNA matches it firmly. Size is omitted from some rows. Given values are once, few, many or a class for expanded clones.

D	V	J	size	CDR3	DNA
NA	TRBV4-2	TRBJ2-1	NA	CASSQDSAGTRYNEQFF	TGTGCCAGCAGCCAAGATTCCGCGGGGACTCGCTACAATGAGCAGTTCTTC
NA	TRBV6-1	TRBJ2-7	NA	CASSQTRSEQYF	TGTGCCAGCAGCCAGACTAGGAGCGAGCAGTACTTC
TRBD1	TRBV5-1	TRBJ2-7	NA	CASSLAPTGGSYEQYF	TGCGCCAGCAGCTTGGCCCCAACAGGGGGCAGCTACGAGCAGTACTTC
NA	TRBV2	TRBJ2-4	few	CASRYREAKNIQYF	TGTGCCAGCAGATACAGGGAGGCCAAAAACATTCAGTACTTC
TRBD1	TRBV7-2	TRBJ2-1	few	CASSPRQGRDEQFF	TGTGCCAGCAGCCCCCGACAGGGTCGGGATGAGCAGTTCTTC
NA	TRBV30	TRBJ2-1	NA	CAWSGVSTATRGSYNEQFF	TGTGCCTGGAGTGGTGTCTCGACAGCTACGAGAGGCTCCTACAATGAGCAGTTCTTC
TRBD2	TRBV4-3	TRBJ2-5	NA	CASSQETDSGTTQYF	TGCGCCAGCAGCCAAGAGACAGATAGCGGGACTACCCAGTACTTC
NA	TRBV29-1	TRBJ1-4	few	CSVRGGTNEKLFF	TGCAGCGTGAGGGGGGGGACTAATGAAAAACTGTTTTTT
TRBD2	TRBV30	TRBJ2-7	NA	CAWSATSDSRQYF	TGTGCCTGGAGTGCCACTAGCGACAGCCGGCAGTACTTC
NA	TRBV7-2	TRBJ2-3	few	CASSFVTGWGGSDTQYF	TGTGCCAGCAGCTTCGTCACCGGGTGGGGGGGCTCAGATACGCAGTATTTT
TRBD2	TRBV7-2	TRBJ2-3	few	CASSPSSGRIPDTQYF	TGTGCCAGCAGTCCCTCTAGCGGGAGAATCCCAGATACGCAGTATTTT
TRBD2	TRBV27	TRBJ2-1	NA	CASSSEGGLAIYNEQFF	TGTGCCAGCAGCTCGGAGGGGGGACTAGCTATCTACAATGAGCAGTTCTTC
NA	TRBV18	TRBJ2-7	NA	CASSPPDTEQYF	TGTGCCAGCTCACCTCCGGACACCGAGCAGTACTTC
TRBD1	TRBV5-1	TRBJ2-1	NA	CASSHQDRGPSIRRFF	TGCGCCAGCAGCCACCAGGACAGGGGTCCATCCATCAGGCGGTTCTTC
TRBD1	TRBV20-1	TRBJ1-2	NA	CSVQGAKGYTF	TGCAGTGTTCAGGGGGCGAAGGGCTACACCTTC
NA	TRBV19	TRBJ2-2	NA	CASSLGHMNTGELFF	TGTGCCAGTAGCTTGGGACATATGAACACCGGGGAGCTGTTTTTT
TRBD1	TRBV7-9	TRBJ2-5	few	CASSKTGVETQYF	TGTGCCAGCAGCAAGACAGGGGTTGAGACCCAGTACTTC
TRBD1	TRBV9	TRBJ2-2	few	CATYLNRDRVATGELFF	TGTGCCACCTATTTAAACCGGGACAGGGTTGCCACCGGGGAGCTGTTTTTT
NA	TRBV28	TRBJ1-2	NA	CASSFSGPNGYTF	TGTGCCAGCAGTTTTAGCGGTCCGAATGGCTACACCTTC
NA	TRBV5-4	TRBJ1-3	NA	CASSLGGYSGNTIYF	TGTGCCAGCAGCTTGGGAGGCTACTCTGGAAACACCATATATTTT
NA	TRBV4-2	TRBJ2-1	few	CASSRTTGTITYNEQFF	TGTGCCAGCAGCCGCACCACAGGGACGATCACCTACAATGAGCAGTTCTTC
TRBD1	TRBV5-6	TRBJ2-7	NA	CASSKTGGVEQYF	TGTGCCAGCAGCAAGACAGGGGGCGTCGAGCAGTACTTC
NA	TRBV5-4	TRBJ1-2	few	CASSSTGFGGGYTF	TGTGCCAGCAGCTCAACAGGGTTTGGGGGTGGCTACACCTTC
TRBD1	TRBV6-5	TRBJ2-7	few	CASSRGQGAGEQYF	TGTGCCAGCAGTCGCGGACAGGGGGCGGGAGAGCAGTACTTC
NA	TRBV28	TRBJ2-5	NA	CASSLPQGSETQYF	TGTGCCAGCAGTTTACCACAGGGTTCAGAGACCCAGTACTTC
NA	TRBV5-1	TRBJ2-2	few	CASREAPNTGELFF	TGCGCCAGCAGGGAGGCTCCTAACACCGGGGAGCTGTTTTTT
TRBD2	TRBV12-5	TRBJ2-1	few	CASGGVAGGRAATYNEQFF	TGTGCTAGTGGCGGGGTCGCGGGCGGGAGGGCCGCTACCTACAATGAGCAGTTCTTC
TRBD2	TRBV11-2	TRBJ2-7	few	CASSPGAGGPYEQYF	TGTGCCAGCAGCCCGGGAGCGGGAGGGCCCTACGAGCAGTACTTC
TRBD2	TRBV4-3	TRBJ2-7	NA	CASSQAGGRSHEQYF	TGCGCCAGCAGCCAAGCTGGCGGGAGGTCCCACGAGCAGTACTTC
TRBD2	TRBV7-2	TRBJ2-5	few	CASSRLARETQYF	TGTGCCAGCAGCAGACTAGCTCGGGAGACCCAGTACTTC
TRBD1	TRBV6-6	TRBJ2-1	NA	CASSRQGVLNEQFF	TGTGCCAGCAGTCGACAGGGAGTTTTGAATGAGCAGTTCTTC
NA	TRBV28	TRBJ2-5	NA	CASISDRGGEEETQYF	TGTGCCAGCATCTCCGATAGGGGTGGGGAGGAAGAGACCCAGTACTTC